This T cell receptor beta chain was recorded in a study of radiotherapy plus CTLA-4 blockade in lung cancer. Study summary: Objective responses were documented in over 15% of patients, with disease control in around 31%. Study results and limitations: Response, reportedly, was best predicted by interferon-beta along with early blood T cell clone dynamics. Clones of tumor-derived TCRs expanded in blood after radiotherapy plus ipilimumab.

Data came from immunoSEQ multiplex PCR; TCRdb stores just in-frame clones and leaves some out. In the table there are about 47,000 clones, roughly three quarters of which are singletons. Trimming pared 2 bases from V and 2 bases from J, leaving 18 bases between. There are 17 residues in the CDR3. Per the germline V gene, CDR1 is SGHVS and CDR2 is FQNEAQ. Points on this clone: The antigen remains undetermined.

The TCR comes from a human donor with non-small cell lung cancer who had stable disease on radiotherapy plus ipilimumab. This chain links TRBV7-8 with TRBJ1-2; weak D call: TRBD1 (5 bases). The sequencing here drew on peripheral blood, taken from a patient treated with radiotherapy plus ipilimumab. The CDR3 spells CASSLMGSSGGNYGYTF. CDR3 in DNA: TGTGCCAGCAGCTTAATGGGCAGCTCGGGGGGGAACTATGGCTACACCTTC.